This T cell receptor beta chain derives from a study of shared clonotypes between healthy human individuals. Whole-study findings and limits: Measured sharing among donors was expected to vary with sequencing depth.

The CDR3 has 16 amino acids. V shed 5 bases and J shed 0 bases, with 17 bases lying between them. Germline CDR1 reads SEHNR; CDR2 reads FQNEAQ (reference sequence). Terminally differentiated effector memory CD45RA+ cells were excluded from the naive CD8 cells, which were CD45RO-negative and positively selected for CCR7. Everyone who donated was a Caucasian adult who lived in Nashville, Tennessee. In the source study's methods: Filtering differed since immunoSEQ provided only junctions, with no quality scores. Sequencing was performed with immunoSEQ multiplex PCR; in TCRdb, only in-frame clones are kept and a portion is missing. That table supplies the V and J calls and clone size; D and trimming were determined from the DNA. The sample records about 2.1 million clones, about 94% being singletons. In the case of this clone: As yet, its antigen is unknown.

This clonotype was obtained from a man aged 18 to 30 in good health. Some clones in this sample may be carry-over from other donors' samples. Source material: naive CD8+ T cells from PBMCs. V is TRBV7-9 and J is TRBJ2-7, with a possible D match to TRBD2 (5 bases). For the CDR3, the DNA is TGTGCCAGCAGCGCCCAGCGGCTCTCTAGCTCCTACGAGCAGTACTTC. Translated, it gives CASSAQRLSSSYEQYF.